Presented here are 29 T cell receptor beta chains from one specimen sequenced in a study of regulatory T cells in long-lasting Graves disease. Investigators prepared the TCR beta libraries by applying iRepertoire HTBI primers and Arm-PCR of CDR3 regions. One entry per CDR3 protein, called by TCRdb with MiXCR from the multiplex PCR reads. The profile shows approximately 460,000 distinct CDR3 sequences, about 15% of them singletons. Time point specified: newly diagnosed GD, antithyroid drugs for less than 3 months. PBMCs were the source of the RNA used for TCR sequencing. These data were also filed under a second study, of T cells in Graves' hyperthyroidism and ophthalmopathy.

The specimen was peripheral blood mononuclear cells (PBMCs), collected at new diagnosis, from a patient treated with antithyroid drugs. The receptors originated from a woman in her 30s with Graves disease.

This clonotype showed up many times. V and J are TRBV7-3 and TRBJ2-1; weak D call: TRBD1 (5 bases). This CDR3 is built from 13 residues. Per the germline V gene, CDR1 is SGHTA and CDR2 is FQGTGA. With 2 bases removed from V and 10 bases from J, the gap between germline ends came to 12 bases. The CDR3 nucleotides read TGTGCCAGCAGCTTACAACAGGTTGGAGAGCAGTTCTTC. Its protein is CASSLQQVGEQFF.

This clonotype was counted ten times or more. The V call is TRBV7-9, the J call TRBJ2-5; 10 positions match TRBD2. V gave up 4 bases and J gave up 4 bases; unmatched junction bases: 12. This CDR3 region has 17 residues. Germline values: CDR1 SEHNR, CDR2 FQNEAQ (reference sequence). CDR3 region: CASSSKARTSGGETQYF. The CDR3 DNA reads TGTGCCAGCAGCTCGAAAGCCAGGACTAGCGGAGGAGAGACCCAGTACTTC.

This clonotype was found many times. The chain is built from TRBV30 and TRBJ2-7; D uncertain. V was cut by 8 bases and J by 5 bases, with 10 bases left in between. The germline CDR1 and CDR2 sequences are GTSNPN and SVGIG (reference sequence). CDR3 length: 10 residues. CDR3 sequence: CASFGHEQYF. The CDR3, as DNA: TGTGCCAGTTTCGGACACGAGCAGTACTTC. Based on the CDR3 plus reference TRBV30 and TRBJ2-7, the full variable domain is SQTIHQWPATLVQPVGSPLSLECTVEGTSNPNLYWYRQAAGRGLQLLFYSVGIGQISSEVPQNLSASRPQDRQFILSSKKLLLSDSGFYLCASFGHEQYFGPGTRLTVT.

As regards this clonotype: A far larger clone differs by one base, so this is likely a read error. The genes are TRBV18 and TRBJ2-3; TRBD2 aligns across 10 bases. TRBJ2-1 explains the end of the DNA better; the J call may be wrong. Germline CDR1 is KGHSH and CDR2 is LQKENI. The CDR3 loop spans 15 amino acids. The CDR3 is CASSPPAGGTYEQFF. The DNA for the CDR3 is TGTGCCAGCTCACCACCAGCGGGAGGGACCTACGAGCAGTTCTTC.

This clonotype has just a few counts. V usage is TRBV6-4 and J usage is TRBJ1-5, with D possibly TRBD1 on 5 matching bases. Between the trimmed V and J ends, which lost 5 bases and 4 bases, there was a span of 12 bases. The CDR3 length is 14 residues. Germline CDR1 MRHNA, CDR2 SNTAGT. CDR3 protein: CASSYLGENQPQHF. The CDR3 DNA reads as TGTGCCAGCAGTTACTTGGGGGAAAATCAGCCCCAGCATTTT.

J is TRBJ2-7 and V is TRBV14, with D perhaps matching TRBD2 (5 bases). The CDR3 length is 15 residues. The V end was cut by 2 bases, the J end by 5 bases, with 16 bases between. Germline V lookup: CDR1 SGHDN, CDR2 FVKESK. CDR3 amino acids: CASSQTGSPHNEQYF. CDR3 nucleotides: TGTGCCAGCAGCCAAACGGGAAGCCCTCATAACGAGCAGTACTTC.

At least ten counts were recorded for this clonotype. The V and J genes are TRBV5-1 and TRBJ1-2; D gene ambiguous. CDR3 length: 14 residues. Trimming shortened V by 2 bases and J by 4 bases, and 12 bases separated the two germline ends. Germline V gene sequence: CDR1 SGHRS, CDR2 YFSETQ. CDR3 protein: CASSFLTNGYGYTF. CDR3 bases: TGCGCCAGCAGCTTTCTGACGAATGGCTATGGCTACACCTTC.

This clonotype turned up a few times. The chain carries TRBV19 and TRBJ2-7; D not resolved. The germline V gene encodes CDR1 LNHDA and CDR2 SQIVND (reference sequence). Trimming took off 3 bases at V and 2 bases at J, with 8 bases between the two ends. The CDR3 extends over 13 amino acids. The CDR3 DNA sequence: TGTGCCAGTAGTATTGCAGAAGCCTACGAGCAGTACTTC. The encoded protein is CASSIAEAYEQYF.

This clonotype came up many times. V gene TRBV20-1 combines with J gene TRBJ2-7, with 9 bases aligning to TRBD1. V shed 5 bases, J shed 4 bases, and the junction held 12 bases outside the gene matches. CDR1 is DFQATT and CDR2 is SNEGSKA in the germline V gene (reference sequence). CDR3 length equals 15 residues. The CDR3 spells CSALGPGQGVYEQYF. The CDR3 bases are TGCAGTGCTCTCGGACCGGGACAGGGAGTTTACGAGCAGTACTTC.

This clonotype was observed many times. The chain couples TRBV28 to TRBJ2-7; TRBD1 aligns across 9 bases. Germline CDR1 is MDHEN and CDR2 is SYDVKM. The CDR3 has 15 amino acids. Trimming removed 5 bases from V and 6 bases from J; junction bases left unmatched: 11. The DNA of the CDR3 is TGTGCCAGCAGTCATACCGGGACAGGGCGGGGCGAGCAGTACTTC. Protein sequence: CASSHTGTGRGEQYF.

This clonotype has ten or more counts. V and J are TRBV12-3 or TRBV12-4 and TRBJ1-1; D gene ambiguous. CDR3 size: 16 residues. Trimming shortened V by 1 base and J by 1 base, and 13 bases separated the two germline ends. The CDR3 DNA is TGTGCCAGCAGTTTAGGGCTAGGCCTACCGAACACTGAAGCTTTCTTT. Protein: CASSLGLGLPNTEAFF.

The chain links TRBV20-1 to TRBJ1-1; maybe TRBD1 (6 bases). Looked up from germline, CDR1 is DFQATT and CDR2 is SNEGSKA (reference sequence). V lost 2 bases, J lost 1 base, and 29 bases lay in between. The CDR3 has 20 residues. The chain's CDR3 is CSARPTKPIRQDSKNTEAFF. DNA for the CDR3: TGCAGTGCTAGACCAACAAAACCTATCCGACAGGATAGCAAGAACACTGAAGCTTTCTTT.

This clonotype was counted at least ten times. This chain uses TRBV24-1 with TRBJ2-1; TRBD2 matches 9 bases. V trimming: 5 bases; J trimming: 1 base; junction bases outside the gene matches: 5. The germline V gene encodes CDR1 KGHDR and CDR2 SFDVKD. The CDR3 has 16 amino acids. In DNA, the CDR3 is TGTGCCACCAGTGGCGGGAGGGCCTTATCCTACAATGAGCAGTTCTTC. Its protein product is CATSGGRALSYNEQFF.

The table lists this clonotype with many counts. The V and J genes are TRBV5-1 and TRBJ1-1; 7 bases align to TRBD1. Losses at the gene ends were 2 bases for V and 6 bases for J; bases not matched to a gene: 4. Germline lookup yields CDR1 SGHRS and CDR2 YFSETQ. The CDR3 totals 13 residues. The DNA for the CDR3 is TGCGCCAGCAGCTTACAGGGGACCCCTGAAGCTTTCTTT. It codes for CASSLQGTPEAFF.

Concerning this clonotype: This may be a read error: a much more frequent sequence differs by one nucleotide. V gene TRBV27 combines with J gene TRBJ2-2, with TRBD2 matching over 11 bases. CDR1 MNHEY and CDR2 SMNVEV come from the germline V gene (reference sequence). The CDR3 contains 17 residues. The CDR3 sequence: CASSRELAGVGTGEPFF. CDR3 DNA sequence: TGTGCCAGCAGTAGGGAACTAGCGGGAGTAGGCACCGGGGAGCCGTTTTTT.

This clonotype showed up many times. The J gene is TRBJ2-4, the V gene TRBV18; the D gene is possibly TRBD1 (6 bases). Trimming pared 6 bases from V and 5 bases from J, leaving 14 bases between. The CDR3 runs 14 residues. Germline V gene data show CDR1 as KGHSH and CDR2 as LQKENI. The CDR3 protein is CASSPQGLENIQYF. In nucleotides, the CDR3 is TGTGCCAGCTCGCCCCAGGGGCTGGAAAACATTCAGTACTTC.

J is TRBJ1-1 and V is TRBV6-1; 11 bases are shared with TRBD1. Germline loops: CDR1 MNHNS, CDR2 SASEGT. This CDR3 comprises 13 residues. Trimming removed 6 bases from V and 10 bases from J; junction bases left unmatched: 7. CDR3 protein: CASRGLGQGVAFF. In nucleotides, the CDR3 is TGTGCCAGCAGGGGACTGGGACAGGGGGTAGCTTTCTTT.

This clonotype was counted a few times. This chain links TRBV7-2 with TRBJ2-1; 11 bases match TRBD2. The junction had 4 bases not matched to a gene; V was cut back by 0 bases and J by 12 bases. CDR1 and CDR2 (germline): SGHTA, FQGNSA. This CDR3 region has 14 residues. CDR3 residues: CASSLASSGRRQFF. The DNA of the CDR3 is TGTGCCAGCAGCTTAGCGTCTAGCGGGAGGCGGCAGTTCTTC.

This clonotype was picked up many times. Germline and junction disagree at one end, which may indicate a read error. This chain joins TRBV5-1 and TRBJ2-1; 10 bases match TRBD2. The CDR3 sequence is 15 residues long. Germline CDR1 and CDR2: SGHRS and YFSETQ. The CDR3 bases are TGTGCCAGCAGCTTCAGCGGGAGGGCCTACAATGAGCAGTTCTTC. Translation gives CASSFSGRAYNEQFF.

This clonotype was seen repeatedly, ten times or more. One junction end does not reproduce the germline sequence, and a read error may be involved. The chain combines TRBV12-3 or TRBV12-4 with TRBJ2-3; 7 bases line up with TRBD2. The CDR3 loop spans 15 amino acids. The CDR3 spells CASGLGQRDGRTQYF. DNA for the CDR3: TGTGCCAGCGGTTTAGGTCAGCGGGACGGACGGACGCAGTATTTT.

The sample holds many counts of this clonotype. The chain carries TRBV5-4 and TRBJ2-7, with D possibly being TRBD2 (6 bases). The V gene's germline CDR1 is SGHNT and CDR2 YYREEE (reference sequence). The length of the CDR3 is 15 residues. V was shortened by 0 bases and J by 3 bases, with 13 bases between the two germline ends. CDR3 amino acids: CASSLGGRNFYEQYF. CDR3 bases: TGTGCCAGCAGCTTGGGGGGGAGGAACTTCTACGAGCAGTACTTC.

In its sample, this clonotype was seen a few times. This rearrangement joins TRBV28 to TRBJ1-5, with D perhaps TRBD1 (5 bases). The V gene's germline CDR1 is MDHEN and CDR2 SYDVKM. V dropped 2 bases and J dropped 6 bases, with 11 bases sitting between them. The CDR3 covers 14 residues. CDR3 nucleotide sequence: TGTGCCAGCAGTTTACGTCTAAGGGGTCAGCCCCAGCATTTT. It yields the protein CASSLRLRGQPQHF. Full variable domain (remainder filled in from reference TRBV28 and TRBJ1-5): DVKVTQSSRYLVKRTGEKVFLECVQDMDHENMFWYRQDPGLGLRLIYFSYDVKMKEKGDIPEGYSVSREKKERFSLILESASTNQTSMYLCASSLRLRGQPQHFGDGTRLSIL.

On this clonotype: A read error is possible here, since a much larger clone lies one base away. This chain uses TRBV5-5 with TRBJ2-1; D is unresolved. This CDR3 contains 16 residues. The germline gives CDR1 SGHKS, CDR2 YYEKEE (reference sequence). The CDR3 nucleotides are TGCGCCAGCAGCTTGAATGTGCACCGCTCCTCCAATGAGCAGTTCTTC. As protein: CASSLNVHRSSNEQFF.

This clonotype was recorded many times. V gene TRBV20-1 combines with J gene TRBJ2-7; TRBD2 agrees at 8 bases. Per the germline V gene, CDR1 is DFQATT and CDR2 is SNEGSKA (reference sequence). The CDR3 covers 14 residues. The J segment lost 4 bases and the V segment lost 1 base, leaving 6 bases of the junction unmatched. The CDR3, as DNA: TGCAGTGCTAGAGTATCTAGCGGGTTTTACGAGCAGTACTTC. Translated, it gives CSARVSSGFYEQYF.

Remarks on this clonotype: Since a much larger clone is just one base distant, this may be a read error. V usage is TRBV7-8 and J usage is TRBJ1-6; 8 bases align to TRBD1. The trim removed 1 base at V and 18 bases at J, leaving 17 bases unmatched. Germline-derived CDR1 and CDR2 are SGHVS and FQNEAQ. The CDR3 has 16 residues. CDR3 DNA sequence: TGTGCCAGCAGCTTAGGCAGCGGGACAGGAGGTAGAACCCGCCACTTT. This encodes CASSLGSGTGGRTRHF.

This chain links TRBV29-1 with TRBJ2-5, with D possibly being TRBD2 (5 bases). Trimming left V 3 bases short and J 0 bases short, with 17 bases between. The germline gives CDR1 SQVTM, CDR2 ANQGSEA. This CDR3 spans 16 amino acids. Here the CDR3 reads CSVDSLGADYQETQYF. CDR3 in DNA: TGCAGCGTTGATTCATTGGGAGCGGACTACCAAGAGACCCAGTACTTC.

V is TRBV4-2 and J is TRBJ2-7, with D unclear. Germline V gene sequence: CDR1 LGHNA, CDR2 YNFKEQ. CDR3 size: 16 residues. V was cut by 4 bases and J by 7 bases, with 23 bases left in between. This chain's CDR3 is CASSRSPRAFFLEQYF. Here the CDR3 DNA reads TGTGCCAGCAGCCGTTCACCCCGGGCCTTTTTTCTGGAGCAGTACTTC.

To note about this clonotype: A read error may be the cause here, since a much bigger clone is one base away. The chain has TRBV11-2 and TRBJ2-1, with unresolved D. Germline CDR1 reads SGHAT; CDR2 reads FQNNGV. This CDR3 spans 9 amino acids. The CDR3 DNA reads as TGTGCCGGCAGCTTGGGGCAGTTCTTC. This translates into CAGSLGQFF.

This clonotype was seen ten or more times. The V and J genes are TRBV7-8 and TRBJ2-1; a possible D gene is TRBD1 (6 bases). Trimming removed 1 base from V and 10 bases from J, with 35 bases in between. CDR3 length: 21 residues. Germline V gene data show CDR1 as SGHVS and CDR2 as FQNEAQ. The DNA for the CDR3 is TGTGCCAGCAGCTTAGATCGTCCGGGCAGGGGAACGAGCCTTTCCCTCAGCGAGCAGTTCTTC. It codes for CASSLDRPGRGTSLSLSEQFF. Full variable domain (missing parts from reference TRBV7-8 and TRBJ2-1): GAGVSQSPRYKVAKRGQDVALRCDPISGHVSLFWYQQALGQGPEFLTYFQNEAQLDKSGLPSDRFFAERPEGSVSTLKIQRTQQEDSAVYLCASSLDRPGRGTSLSLSEQFFGPGTRLTVL.